One and the same sample provided the 2 T cell receptor beta chains below, sequenced in a study of T cell repertoires in cytomegalovirus infection (dated by TCRdb to the late 2010s). These receptors' targets are unknown. Sequencer: Illumina HiSeq 1500. TCRdb took the public reads, trimmed them with fastp at Q25, ran MiXCR for clone calling and kept in-frame beta chains. Every entry covers one CDR3 protein and lists the most common genes and DNA from its rows. Recorded for this sample are about 470,000 distinct CDR3 sequences; more than 40% of them occurred a single time. The ten biggest clones cover 40% to 50% of the sample. The label giving this sample's treatment or condition can be read as: in vitro stimulation with specific CMV peptide epitopes to enrich CMV-specific T cells. Sample: cultured PBMCs, taken from culture after CMV antigen stimulation. These receptors all stem from a human donor in good health (CMV status not recorded). Some clones in this sample may be carry-over from other donors' samples.

The V call is TRBV19, the J call TRBJ2-1; D is undetermined. This CDR3 region has 14 residues. Between the trimmed V and J ends, which lost 7 bases and 0 bases, there was a span of 10 bases. CDR1 and CDR2 from the germline V gene are LNHDA and SQIVND (reference sequence). The CDR3 is CASTTDSSYNEQFF. The DNA of the CDR3 is TGTGCCAGTACCACGGATAGCTCCTACAATGAGCAGTTCTTC.

This chain links TRBV7-9 with TRBJ2-3; TRBD2 aligns across 13 bases. Trimming took 5 bases from V and 6 from J; bases not matched to a gene: 14. The length of the CDR3 is 18 residues. The V gene's germline CDR1 is SEHNR and CDR2 FQNEAQ (reference sequence). CDR3 nucleotide sequence: TGTGCCAGCAGCGGACTAGCGGGGGCTTCGTTCCCACAGGATACGCAGTATTTT. Its protein is CASSGLAGASFPQDTQYF.